This T cell receptor beta chain was retrieved from a study of shared clonotypes between healthy human individuals. The table came from immunoSEQ multiplex PCR; TCRdb's copy has only in-frame clones and leaves some out. The sample lists millions of clones; approximately 93% were seen once. Germline V lookup: CDR1 MDHEN, CDR2 SYDVKM. V was shortened by 6 bases and J by 0 bases, with 12 bases between the two germline ends. The length of the CDR3 is 15 residues. The gene calls are TRBV28 and TRBJ1-5; D might be TRBD1 (6 bases). Sequenced input: naive CD4+ T cells from PBMCs. Subset of the sample: CD45RA+ positively selected. This receptor was identified in a man younger than 30 in good health. Some clones in this sample may be carry-over from other donors' samples. The DNA for the CDR3 is TGTGCCAGCAGCCTGGGGGCTGGTAGCAATCAGCCCCAGCATTTT. The encoded protein is CASSLGAGSNQPQHF.